The rows below give T cell receptor beta chains drawn from one sample of a study of T-cell memory formation after mild COVID-19. Using its own MiXCR run on the 5' RACE reads, TCRdb lists one record per CDR3 protein. The sample shows about 100,000 distinct CDR3 sequences, around 10% of them seen only once. The sample taken for sequencing was PBMCs or a T cell subset sorted from them (not recorded which). These receptors were collected from a man aged 18 to 29 who had mild COVID-19 (a few samples of this study predate the infection). Cell type and time point are not known. Both conserved end residues are trimmed from each CDR3. The order of the fields is V gene, J gene, clone size, CDR3 protein. The size entry is marked missing in some rows and otherwise reads once, few, many or a size class.

TRBV29-1	TRBJ1-1	many	SVGKMNTEAF
TRBV6-4	TRBJ2-1	-	ASSAGLGNNEQF
TRBV29-1	TRBJ2-7	-	SVEGPRGAVVDEQY
TRBV20-1	TRBJ2-3	many	SAREGVTNPDTQY
TRBV5-1	TRBJ2-1	few	ASSLTDRGSYNEQF
TRBV6-2/TRBV6-3	TRBJ2-2	many	ASDRAGTGRGELF
TRBV7-9	TRBJ2-7	-	ASSLWGDEQY
TRBV12-3/TRBV12-4	TRBJ2-3	-	ASSLGSVDTDTQY
TRBV7-3	TRBJ2-2	few	ASSPVGESATGELF
TRBV29-1	TRBJ2-7	many	SVEDRVGGYEQY
TRBV29-1	TRBJ2-1	-	SVGGGAGGSYNEQF
TRBV12-3/TRBV12-4	TRBJ1-1	few	ASSLGLPVANTEAF
TRBV7-2	TRBJ1-2	-	ASSFRQETNYGYT
TRBV15	TRBJ1-1	-	ATSRADYTEAF
TRBV5-1	TRBJ2-1	-	ASSQRQGGWNEQF
TRBV10-3	TRBJ2-1	few	AIRGSSYNEQF
TRBV29-1	TRBJ2-1	-	SARGLAGGNEQF
TRBV12-3/TRBV12-4	TRBJ2-1	few	ASSPPRESGQF
TRBV19	TRBJ1-1	-	ASSITRQGFQMNTEAF
TRBV20-1	TRBJ2-2	many	SARDPGAGAHTGELF
TRBV20-1	TRBJ2-7	few	SARESFEQY
TRBV4-1	TRBJ2-3	few	ATQGSDTQY
TRBV13	TRBJ2-3	few	ASSLGLGAQY
TRBV7-9	TRBJ2-3	few	ASSPRGAKKDTQY
TRBV12-3/TRBV12-4	TRBJ2-5	few	ASSLVLLAGETGETQY
TRBV29-1	TRBJ2-5	many	SVEGIGGQTQETQY
TRBV10-2	TRBJ2-1	-	ASSGAGGASNEQF
TRBV27	TRBJ1-2	-	ASSLSGGFYGYT
TRBV6-6	TRBJ2-3	few	ASSYGPPGTDTQY
TRBV4-1	TRBJ2-2	-	ASSQTSYGTGELF
TRBV7-6	TRBJ2-5	few	ASSLEVGLGETQY
TRBV7-9	TRBJ2-2	few	ASSLAIARFGELF
TRBV29-1	TRBJ1-2	few	SQDRVNGYT
TRBV27	TRBJ1-3	few	ASSSGQGYGNTIY
TRBV6-2/TRBV6-3	TRBJ2-6	many	ASSYSSSGANVLT
TRBV7-2	TRBJ1-4	-	ASSLEPQGDNEKLF
TRBV9	TRBJ2-2	few	ASSVGGRNTGELF
TRBV6-5	TRBJ2-2	-	ASSYSQGAITGELF
TRBV7-3	TRBJ2-7	many	ASSHDSYYEQY
TRBV2	TRBJ1-2	-	ASSEVPPLYGYT
TRBV29-1	TRBJ1-1	few	SAVVNIEAF
TRBV7-3	TRBJ2-1	few	ASSLGTSSDEQF
TRBV7-8	TRBJ1-1	few	ASSLDLDEAF